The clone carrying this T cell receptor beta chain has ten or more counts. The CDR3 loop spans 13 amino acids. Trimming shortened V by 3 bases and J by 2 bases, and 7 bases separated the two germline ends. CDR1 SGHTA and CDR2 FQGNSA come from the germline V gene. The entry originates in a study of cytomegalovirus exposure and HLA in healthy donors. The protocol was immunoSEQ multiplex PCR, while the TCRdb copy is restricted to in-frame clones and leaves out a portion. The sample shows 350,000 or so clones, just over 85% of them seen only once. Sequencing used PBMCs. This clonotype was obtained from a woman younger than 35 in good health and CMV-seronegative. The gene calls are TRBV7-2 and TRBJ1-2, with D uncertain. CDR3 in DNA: TGTGCCAGCAGCTTTCGGGTAAACTATGGCTACACCTTC. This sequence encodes CASSFRVNYGYTF.